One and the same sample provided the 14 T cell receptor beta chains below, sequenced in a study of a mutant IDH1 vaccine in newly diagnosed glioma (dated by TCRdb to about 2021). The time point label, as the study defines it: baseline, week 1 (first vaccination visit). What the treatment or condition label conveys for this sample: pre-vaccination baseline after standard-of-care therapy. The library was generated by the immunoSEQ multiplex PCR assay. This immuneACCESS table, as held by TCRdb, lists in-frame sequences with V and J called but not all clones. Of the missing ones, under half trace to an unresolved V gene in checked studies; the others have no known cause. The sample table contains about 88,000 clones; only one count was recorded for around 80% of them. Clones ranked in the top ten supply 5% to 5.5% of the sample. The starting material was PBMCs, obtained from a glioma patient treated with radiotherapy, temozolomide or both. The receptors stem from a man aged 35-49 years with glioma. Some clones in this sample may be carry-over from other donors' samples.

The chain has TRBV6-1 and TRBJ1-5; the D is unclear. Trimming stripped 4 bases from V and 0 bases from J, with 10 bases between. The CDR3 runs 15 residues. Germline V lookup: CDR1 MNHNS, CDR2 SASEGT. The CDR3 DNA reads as TGTGCCAGCAGTGGATCATCCTATAGCAATCAGCCCCAGCATTTT. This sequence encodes CASSGSSYSNQPQHF.

The CDR3 region is CASSEGVNSNQPQHF. The CDR3 DNA reads as TGCGCCAGCAGCGAGGGAGTTAATAGCAATCAGCCCCAGCATTTT. The V and J genes are TRBV5-1 and TRBJ1-5; D is unclear. Germline V gene data show CDR1 as SGHRS and CDR2 as YFSETQ. The CDR3 covers 15 residues. V gave up 4 bases and J gave up 0 bases, with 11 bases separating them.

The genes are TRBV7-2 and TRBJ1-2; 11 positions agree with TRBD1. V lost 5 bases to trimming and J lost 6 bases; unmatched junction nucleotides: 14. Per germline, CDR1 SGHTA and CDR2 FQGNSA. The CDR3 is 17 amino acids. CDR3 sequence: CASSTRHRDRGRDGYTF. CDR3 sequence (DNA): TGTGCCAGCAGCACGCGGCACCGGGACAGGGGGAGGGATGGCTACACCTTC.

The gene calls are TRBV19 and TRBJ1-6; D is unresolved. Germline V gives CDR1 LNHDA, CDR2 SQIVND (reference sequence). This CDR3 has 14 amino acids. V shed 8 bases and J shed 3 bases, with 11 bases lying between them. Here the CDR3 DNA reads TGTGCCAGTCGGGCAGACTACTATAATTCACCCCTCCACTTT. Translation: CASRADYYNSPLHF.

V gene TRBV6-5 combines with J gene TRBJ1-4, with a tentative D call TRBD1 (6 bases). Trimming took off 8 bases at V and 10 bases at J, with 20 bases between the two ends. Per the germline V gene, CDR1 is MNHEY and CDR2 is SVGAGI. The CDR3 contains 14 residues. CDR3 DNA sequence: TGTGCCAGCCAAGAGAGGGGGTTCTCGGTAAAACTGTTTTTT. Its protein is CASQERGFSVKLFF.

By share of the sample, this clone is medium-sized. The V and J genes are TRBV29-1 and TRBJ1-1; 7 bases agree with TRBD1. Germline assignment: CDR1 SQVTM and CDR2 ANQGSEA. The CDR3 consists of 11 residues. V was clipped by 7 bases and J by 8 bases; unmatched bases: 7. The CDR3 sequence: CSAAGTVEAFF. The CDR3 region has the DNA TGCAGCGCCGCGGGGACAGTCGAAGCTTTCTTT. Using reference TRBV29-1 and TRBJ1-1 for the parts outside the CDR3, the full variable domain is SAVISQKPSRDICQRGTSLTIQCQVDSQVTMMFWYRQQPGQSLTLIATANQGSEATYESGFVIDKFPISRPNLTFSTLTVSNMSPEDSSIYLCSAAGTVEAFFGQGTRLTVV.

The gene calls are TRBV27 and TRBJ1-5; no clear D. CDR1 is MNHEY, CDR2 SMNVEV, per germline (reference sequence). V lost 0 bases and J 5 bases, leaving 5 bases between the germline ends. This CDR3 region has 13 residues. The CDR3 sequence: CASSLSGDQPQHF. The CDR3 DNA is TGTGCCAGCAGTTTATCTGGAGATCAGCCCCAGCATTTT.

CDR3 protein: CASHREAGELFF. The CDR3 DNA is TGCGCCAGCCACAGGGAAGCCGGGGAGCTGTTTTTT. The chain combines TRBV5-1 with TRBJ2-2, with D tentatively TRBD1 (6 bases). V was shortened by 7 bases and J by 6 bases, with 10 bases between the two germline ends. CDR1 is SGHRS, CDR2 YFSETQ, per germline. The CDR3 consists of 12 residues.

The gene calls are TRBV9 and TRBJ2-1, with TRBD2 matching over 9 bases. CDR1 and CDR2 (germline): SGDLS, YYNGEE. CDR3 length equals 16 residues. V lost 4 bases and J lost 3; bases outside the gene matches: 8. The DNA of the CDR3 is TGTGCCAGCAGCCCAGCGGGGACTAGCATCTACAATGAGCAGTTCTTC. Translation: CASSPAGTSIYNEQFF.

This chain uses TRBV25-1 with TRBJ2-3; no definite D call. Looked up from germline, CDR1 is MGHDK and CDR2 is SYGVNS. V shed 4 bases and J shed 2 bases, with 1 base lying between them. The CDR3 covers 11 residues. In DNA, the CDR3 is TGTGCCAGCAGTGTCACAGATACGCAGTATTTT. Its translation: CASSVTDTQYF.

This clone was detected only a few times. This CDR3 is CSVVWGGKLFF. In DNA form, the CDR3 reads TGCAGCGTTGTGTGGGGAGGAAAACTGTTTTTT. The rearrangement joins TRBV29-1 to TRBJ1-4, with D unclear. Per germline, CDR1 SQVTM and CDR2 ANQGSEA. The CDR3 totals 11 residues. V dropped 4 bases and J dropped 10 bases, with 10 bases sitting between them.

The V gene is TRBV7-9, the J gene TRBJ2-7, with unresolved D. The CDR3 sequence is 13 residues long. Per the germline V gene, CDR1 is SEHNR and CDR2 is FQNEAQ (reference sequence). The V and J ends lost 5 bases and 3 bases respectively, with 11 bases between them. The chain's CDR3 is CASSQEWSYEQYF. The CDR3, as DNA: TGTGCCAGCAGCCAAGAATGGAGCTACGAGCAGTACTTC.

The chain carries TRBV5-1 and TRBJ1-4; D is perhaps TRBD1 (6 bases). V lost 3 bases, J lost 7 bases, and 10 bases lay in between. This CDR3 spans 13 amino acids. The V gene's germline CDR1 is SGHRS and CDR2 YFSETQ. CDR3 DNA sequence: TGCGCCAGCAGCTACGGGGGCGGTGAAAAACTGTTTTTT. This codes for CASSYGGGEKLFF.

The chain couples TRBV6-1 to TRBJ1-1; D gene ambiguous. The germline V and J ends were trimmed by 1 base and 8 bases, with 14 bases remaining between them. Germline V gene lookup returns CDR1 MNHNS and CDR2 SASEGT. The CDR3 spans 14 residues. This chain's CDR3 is CASSEVGWAGEAFF. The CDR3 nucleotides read TGTGCCAGCAGTGAAGTTGGGTGGGCCGGGGAAGCTTTCTTT.